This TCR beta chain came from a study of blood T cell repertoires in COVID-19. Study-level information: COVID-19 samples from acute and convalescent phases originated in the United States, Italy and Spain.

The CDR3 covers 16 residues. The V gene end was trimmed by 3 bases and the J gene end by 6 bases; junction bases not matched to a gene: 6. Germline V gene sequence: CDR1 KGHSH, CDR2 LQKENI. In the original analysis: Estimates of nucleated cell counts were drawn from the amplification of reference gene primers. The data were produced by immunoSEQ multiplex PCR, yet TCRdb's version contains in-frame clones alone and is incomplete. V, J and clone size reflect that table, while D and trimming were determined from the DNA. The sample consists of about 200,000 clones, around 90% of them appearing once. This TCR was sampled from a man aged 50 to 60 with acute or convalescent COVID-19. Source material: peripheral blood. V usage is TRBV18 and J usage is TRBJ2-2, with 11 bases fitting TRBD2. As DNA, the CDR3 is TGTGCCAGCTCACCGTTACTAGCGGGGGCCGCCGGGGAGCTGTTTTTT. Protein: CASSPLLAGAAGELFF.